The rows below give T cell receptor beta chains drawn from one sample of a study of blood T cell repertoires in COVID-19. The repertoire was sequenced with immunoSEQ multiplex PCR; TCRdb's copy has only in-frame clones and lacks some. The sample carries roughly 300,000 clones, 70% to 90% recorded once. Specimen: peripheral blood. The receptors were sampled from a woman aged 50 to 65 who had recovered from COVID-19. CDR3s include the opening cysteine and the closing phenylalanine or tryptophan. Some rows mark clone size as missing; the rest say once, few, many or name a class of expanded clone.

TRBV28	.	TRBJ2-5	CASLTGVSSETQYF
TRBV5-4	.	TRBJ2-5	CASSQTGDEKTQYF
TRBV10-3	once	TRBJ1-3	CASRDEAVNTIYF
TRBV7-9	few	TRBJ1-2	CASSLDTGGAGYGYTF
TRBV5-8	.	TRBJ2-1	CASSGLGLLEQFF
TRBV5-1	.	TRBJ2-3	CASSLGRGLSTDTQYF
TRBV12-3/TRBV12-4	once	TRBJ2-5	CASSFGGETQYF
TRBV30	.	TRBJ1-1	CAWSSQGNTEAFF
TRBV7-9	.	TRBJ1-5	CASSWTVNQPQHF
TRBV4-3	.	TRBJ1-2	CASSQDTGVNYGYTF
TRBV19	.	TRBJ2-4	CASSPEVAKNIQYF
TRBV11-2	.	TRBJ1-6	CASSLAGGGGSYNSPLHF
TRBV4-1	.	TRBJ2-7	CASSLGQGFDEQYF
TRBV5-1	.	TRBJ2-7	CASSPGTLTYEQYF
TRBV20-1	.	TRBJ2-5	CGVGGTETQYF
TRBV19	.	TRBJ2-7	CASSIRDRVYEQYF
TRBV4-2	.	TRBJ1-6	CASSQDSISGSPLHF
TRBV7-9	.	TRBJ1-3	CASSLARGSGNTIYF
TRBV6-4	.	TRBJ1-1	CASSDRGNTEAFF
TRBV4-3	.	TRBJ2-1	CASSPRTDYNEQFF
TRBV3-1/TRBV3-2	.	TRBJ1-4	CASSQGYQVATNEKLFF
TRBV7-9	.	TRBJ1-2	CASSRVREPYGYTF
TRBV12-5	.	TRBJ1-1	CATAGQDTEAFF
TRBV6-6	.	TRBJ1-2	CASSSNREKEGYTF
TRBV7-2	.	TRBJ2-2	CASSLNGRGNTGELFF
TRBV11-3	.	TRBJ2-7	CASSLATGEYEQYF
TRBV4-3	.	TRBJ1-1	CASSLETNTEAFF
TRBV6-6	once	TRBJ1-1	CASRPGRDSEAFF
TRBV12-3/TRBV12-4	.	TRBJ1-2	CASTSGGNGYTF
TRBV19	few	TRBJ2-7	CASSTSSTGAYEQYF
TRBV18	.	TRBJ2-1	CASSPQTSSSEQFF
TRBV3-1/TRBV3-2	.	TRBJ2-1	CASRHRGLADEQFF
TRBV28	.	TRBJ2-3	CASSSGEREPDGDTQYF
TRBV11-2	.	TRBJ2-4	CASSPTVPGIFGTNIQYF
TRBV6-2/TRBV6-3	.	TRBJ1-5	CASSLTGNQPQHF
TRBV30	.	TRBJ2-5	CAWTRRQGVETQYF
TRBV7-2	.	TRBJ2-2	CASSLVGGGAPGELFF
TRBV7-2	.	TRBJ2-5	CASSLPGQMKETQYF
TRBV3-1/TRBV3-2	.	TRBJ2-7	CASSQGSVYEQYF
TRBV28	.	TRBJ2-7	CASSPPRQSREQYF
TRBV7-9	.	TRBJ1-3	CASSLRDSGNTIYF
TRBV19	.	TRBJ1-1	CASRRDKETEAFF
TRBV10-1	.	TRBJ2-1	CASRGGTSGTYNEQFF
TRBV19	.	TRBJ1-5	CATKKGAQSNQPQHF
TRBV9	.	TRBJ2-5	CASSVLPTSGQETQYF
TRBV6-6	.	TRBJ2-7	CASSPGLPKTYEQYF
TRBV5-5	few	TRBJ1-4	CASSIPPTGTTNEKLFF
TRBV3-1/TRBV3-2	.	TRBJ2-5	CASSQGSARGAETQYF
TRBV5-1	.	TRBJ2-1	CASSLGLATYNEQFF
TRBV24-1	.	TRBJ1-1	CATSGPETNTEAFF
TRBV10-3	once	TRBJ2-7	CAIREIQGAVHEQYF
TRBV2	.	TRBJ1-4	CASTRRGTVNEKLFF
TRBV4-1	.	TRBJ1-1	CASSQGALNTEAFF